The present T cell receptor (beta chain) was sequenced within a study of blood T cell repertoires in COVID-19. The wider study: PBMCs, B-cell-depleted T cells, or T cells were the source of the cDNA or gDNA that made up the material.

TCRdb's table, derived via immunoSEQ multiplex PCR, lists solely in-frame clones and lacks some. This sample has under 40,000 clones; 93% occur once, and the top ten carry around 5.2%. This CDR3 has 16 amino acids. Germline V lookup: CDR1 WNHNN, CDR2 SYGVQD (reference sequence). Trimming took 0 bases from V and 1 from J, leaving 9 bases between them. The chain links TRBV10-1 to TRBJ2-2; D uncertain. The sequencing input was peripheral blood. This sequence was found in a human donor in a cohort sampled during active COVID-19. CDR3 DNA: TGCGCCAGCAGTGAGTCCCATCCGGGGAACACCGGGGAGCTGTTTTTT. Translated, it gives CASSESHPGNTGELFF.